This T cell receptor beta chain appears in the sequencing data of a study of blood T cell repertoires in COVID-19 (dated by TCRdb to 2019 to 2021). For context, the study as a whole: Samples from collaborators originated in the United States, Italy and Spain and spanned both the acute and convalescent phases of COVID-19. The prospective study material was composed of cDNA or gDNA derived from T cells, B-cell-depleted T cells, or PBMCs. Samples were obtained from the ongoing ImmuneRACE study (first 160 participants) and from about 1,300 subjects provided by 6 global collaborators. Nearly every sample came with metadata listing a de-identified subject ID, COVID-19 status, age in years and sex. The dataset comprised deeply sampled blood TCRbeta repertoires from subjects exposed to, actively infected with, or recovered from COVID-19. Where available, HLA class I and class II types were obtained from metadata supplied by the sample provider rather than from assay-based typing. The repertoires were released in a freely available public database intended as a resource for research on the immune response to SARS-CoV-2. The full study reports these points: The quantity of clinical and demographic metadata differed by source and by participant and was supplied without curation.

The cysteine opens and the phenylalanine closes a CDR3 of 14 amino acids. Only the CDR3 DNA stays, 42 bases, in frame from base 1. A distance of 12 bases separates the germline ends of V and J, which lose 2 bases and 5 bases respectively. CDR1 KGHSH and CDR2 LQKENI are derived from the germline V gene. Whole blood was collected in K2EDTA tubes by collaborating institutions according to the institutions' own protocols. For TCRbeta analysis, collaborators shipped samples in one of three forms: frozen whole blood, isolated PBMCs, or DNA extracted from either of those sample types. Comment on this clone: Its antigen target is currently unknown. Base qualities are not provided; no much larger clone lies one nucleotide away.

The immunoSEQ Assay, a bias-controlled multiplex PCR, was used to amplify TCRbeta CDR3 regions from genomic DNA. Per the source publication's procedure: The number of nucleated cells in each sample was estimated by amplification of reference gene primers within the assay. To quantify the absolute abundance of each unique TCRbeta CDR3 rearrangement, sequence reads were collapsed and filtered. For each sample, productive Simpson clonality was calculated by taking the square root of Simpson's diversity index across productive rearrangements. TCRdb retrieved this table from immuneACCESS and kept in-frame rearrangements only. Not all clones are present; in checked studies, unresolved V genes account for under half, and no reason is known for the remainder. The D gene and trimming were derived from the DNA, and the V and J assignments and clone size from that table. For this sample there are 210,000 or so clones; around four fifths appear just once. The top ten hold less than 6.5% of the sample.

This sequence originates from a woman in her 70s with active or convalescent COVID-19. This sequence uses TRBV18 and TRBJ1-2; TRBD1 is perhaps the D gene, given 6 matching bases. The specimen sequenced was peripheral blood. The encoded CDR3 is CASSPRGGEYGYTF. DNA sequence: TGTGCCAGCTCACCAAGGGGGGGAGAATATGGCTACACCTTC.